This TCR beta chain appears in the sequencing data of a study of beta chain features in type 1 diabetes. Study in general: Examination covered some 99,000,000 sorted cells spanning all samples. Overall study results and limits: Patients showed naive, central memory and Treg TCRB repertoires that appeared more similar than those of healthy donors. When cDNA is sequenced, cells with high TCR expression could be over-represented.

This clone has a handful of counts. Its antigen is still unknown. Expressed TCRB transcripts were sequenced because the isolated RNA had all been reverse transcribed beforehand. Naive, central memory and regulatory T cell samples yielded around 3.6 million reads on average. TCRdb's copy holds only in-frame clones and misses some; the assay was immunoSEQ multiplex PCR. Of 300,000 to 400,000 clones in the sample, 10% to 15% were seen once. V trimming: 4 bases; J trimming: 3 bases; junction bases outside the gene matches: 15. The CDR3 length is 18 residues. Germline loops: CDR1 SGDLS, CDR2 YYNGEE. This clonotype was sampled from a man between 18 and 29 years old in good health. The specimen was naive CD4+ T cells from blood. This chain joins TRBV9 and TRBJ2-2, with 7 positions matching TRBD1. DNA of the CDR3: TGTGCCAGCAGCCCAGATCAATTCAGGGGGTTCGACACCGGGGAGCTGTTTTTT. It specifies CASSPDQFRGFDTGELFF.